The clone carrying this TCR beta chain came up many times. The antigen remains unidentified. Arm-PCR of CDR3 regions with iRepertoire HTBI primers generated TCR beta libraries. TCRdb processed the multiplex PCR reads anew with MiXCR; each CDR3 protein has one entry. Of roughly 490,000 distinct CDR3 sequences listed, 20% to 25% are singletons. The data derive from a study of regulatory T cells in long-lasting Graves disease. Time point reported: persistent/refractory GD, antithyroid drugs over 5 years with positive TRAb. RNA isolated from PBMCs was used to make the TCR library. Germline CDR1 SGHTA, CDR2 FQGNSA. The CDR3 contains 13 residues. The germline V and J ends were trimmed by 5 bases and 8 bases, with 15 bases remaining between them. Findings and caveats of the study: Among persistent patients, a larger number of public clonotypes were shared (about 2,800) than among newly diagnosed patients (just over 950). Peripheral blood was the sole material, not thyroid tissue. Newly diagnosed disease favored TRBV20-1 and TRBJ2-1 over persistent disease.

Sequenced material: peripheral blood mononuclear cells (PBMCs), taken when the disease was refractory, from a patient treated with antithyroid drugs. The sequence was collected from a female donor with Graves disease. The gene calls are TRBV7-2 and TRBJ1-2; the D gene is possibly TRBD1 (6 bases). CDR3 in amino acids: CASSPEGGRGYTF. The CDR3, as DNA: TGTGCCAGCAGCCCTGAGGGGGGCAGGGGCTACACCTTC.